These 5 T cell receptor beta chains share one sample of origin, sequenced in a study of T cell repertoires in cytomegalovirus infection. TCRdb fed the reads into MiXCR, producing one record per CDR3 protein. The sample includes roughly 280,000 distinct CDR3 sequences, roughly a fifth of them seen just once. For these receptors, no antigen is known. The starting material was cultured PBMCs, obtained from culture after CMV antigen stimulation. The receptors derive from a human donor in good health (CMV status not recorded). Some clones in this sample may be carry-over from other donors' samples.

This clonotype occurred many times. The CDR3, as DNA: TGTGCCAGCAGCTTAGGGGGGGGAGGGCCGGGAACAGATACGCAGTATTTT. Its translation is CASSLGGGGPGTDTQYF. This chain uses TRBV7-2 with TRBJ2-3; 7 bases map to TRBD2. The CDR3 extends over 17 amino acids. V lost 1 base to trimming and J lost 3 bases; unmatched junction nucleotides: 10. Germline loops: CDR1 SGHTA, CDR2 FQGNSA. Full variable domain (missing parts from reference TRBV7-2 and TRBJ2-3): GAGVSQSPSNKVTEKGKDVELRCDPISGHTALYWYRQSLGQGLEFLIYFQGNSAPDKSGLPSDRFSAERTGGSVSTLTIQRTQQEDSAVYLCASSLGGGGPGTDTQYFGPGTRLTVL.

The V and J genes are TRBV7-2 and TRBJ1-1; D call uncertain. In germline, CDR1 is SGHTA, CDR2 FQGNSA. The CDR3 runs to 9 residues. The V end was cut by 5 bases, the J end by 7 bases, with 2 bases between. Here the CDR3 reads CASSREAFF. CDR3 nucleotides: TGTGCCAGCAGCCGTGAAGCTTTCTTT.

This clonotype was detected only a few times. The chain links TRBV2 to TRBJ2-7; the D gene is possibly TRBD1 (5 bases). This CDR3 region has 14 residues. Germline lookup yields CDR1 SNHLY and CDR2 FYNNEI. Trimming removed 6 bases at V and 2 bases at J, with 14 bases between. CDR3 sequence reads: CASRPQGTTYEQYF. The CDR3 DNA reads TGTGCCAGCAGACCCCAGGGAACTACCTACGAGCAGTACTTC.

In this sample, this clonotype turned up many times. The rearrangement links TRBV6-1 to TRBJ2-5; tentative D call: TRBD1 (5 bases). The CDR3 consists of 14 residues. The germline V gene encodes CDR1 MNHNS and CDR2 SASEGT. V shed 6 bases and J shed 5 bases, with 16 bases lying between them. The CDR3 DNA is TGTGCCAGCAGGCGGACAACCTTGGCGGAGACCCAGTACTTC. Its protein is CASRRTTLAETQYF.

This clonotype was observed at least ten times. One end of the junction is discordant with germline, which a read error may explain. V is TRBV6-2 or TRBV6-3 and J is TRBJ2-1; D remains unclear. Germline assignment: CDR1 MNHEY and CDR2 SVGEGT. The length of the CDR3 is 12 residues. This CDR3 reads CASSQPGEPRSF. Here the CDR3 DNA reads TGTGCCAGCAGTCAACCCGGCGAGCCCAGGTCCTTC.